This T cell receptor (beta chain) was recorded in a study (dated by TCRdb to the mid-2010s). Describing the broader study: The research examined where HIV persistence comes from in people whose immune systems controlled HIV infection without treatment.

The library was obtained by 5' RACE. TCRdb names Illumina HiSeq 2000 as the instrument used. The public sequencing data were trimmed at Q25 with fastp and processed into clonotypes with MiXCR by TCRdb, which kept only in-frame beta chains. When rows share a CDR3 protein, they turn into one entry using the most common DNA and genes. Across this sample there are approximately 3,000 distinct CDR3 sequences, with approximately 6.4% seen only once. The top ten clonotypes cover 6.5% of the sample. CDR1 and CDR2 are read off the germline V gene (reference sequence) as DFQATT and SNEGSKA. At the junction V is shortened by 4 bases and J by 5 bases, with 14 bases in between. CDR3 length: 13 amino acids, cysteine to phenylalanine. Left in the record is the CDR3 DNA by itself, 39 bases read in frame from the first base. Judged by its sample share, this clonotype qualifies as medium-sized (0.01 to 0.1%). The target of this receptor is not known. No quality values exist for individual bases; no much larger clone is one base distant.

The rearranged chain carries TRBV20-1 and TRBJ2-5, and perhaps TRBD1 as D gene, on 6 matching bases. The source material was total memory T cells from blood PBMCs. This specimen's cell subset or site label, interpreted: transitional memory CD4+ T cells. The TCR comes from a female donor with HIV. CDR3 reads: CSAIMTGRETQYF. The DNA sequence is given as TGCAGTGCTATCATGACAGGTCGGGAGACCCAGTACTTC.